This T cell receptor beta chain was recovered during a study of T cell responses to AZD1222 COVID-19 vaccine. The study's findings and limits: Clonal diversity was possibly underestimated; the donors were predominantly white British and more often female. Rises in breadth and depth of Spike-specific TCRs came after two AZD1222 doses. Reports indicate that nearly half of spike-specific TCRs are directed at unmutated variant regions.

Notes on this clone: Its antigen is currently unknown.

Generated by immunoSEQ multiplex PCR, the TCRdb table keeps only in-frame clones and is missing some. The sample includes some 120,000 clones, roughly 84% of them seen just once. This TCR was recovered from an adult in good health. This sample comprised peripheral blood, obtained on day 0 of AZD1222 vaccination.

DNA of the CDR3: TGCGCCAGCGCTTGGGGGGATTCCTACAATGAGCAGTTCTTC. Protein sequence: CASAWGDSYNEQFF. This chain joins TRBV5-1 and TRBJ2-1; the D gene is possibly TRBD2 (6 bases). V gave up 7 bases and J gave up 1 base, with 12 bases separating them. Germline-derived CDR1 and CDR2 are SGHRS and YFSETQ. The length of the CDR3 is 14 residues.